Listed here are 24 T cell receptor beta chains from one sample, sequenced in a study of cytomegalovirus exposure and HLA in healthy donors (dated by TCRdb to 2017 to 2019). The library was generated by the immunoSEQ multiplex PCR assay. For the multiplex PCR, a mixture combining 60 forward primers for TCR Vbeta segments and 13 reverse primers for TCR Jbeta segments was used. TCRdb re-hosts the immuneACCESS table, in-frame sequences only. Its copies lack some clones; in the studies checked, an unresolved V gene accounts for under half of them, and the cause for the rest is not known. For this sample there are around 130,000 clones; 80% appear just once. 5.3% of the sample is taken by the ten largest. Sequenced input: PBMCs. The source is a man younger than 45 in good health and CMV-seronegative.

This sequence joins TRBV10-1 and TRBJ1-5, with 10 bases that match TRBD1. The CDR3 extends over 13 amino acids. Germline-derived CDR1 and CDR2 are WNHNN and SYGVQD (reference sequence). Unmatched junction bases numbered 4, after V lost 6 bases and J lost 8 bases. The CDR3 sequence is CASRTGGLKPQHF. The CDR3 region has the DNA TGCGCCAGCAGGACAGGGGGCTTAAAGCCCCAGCATTTT.

The rearrangement links TRBV5-8 to TRBJ1-2; D not resolved. V shed 5 bases and J shed 2 bases, with 10 bases lying between them. There are 13 residues in the CDR3. CDR1 and CDR2 from the germline V gene are SGHTS and YDEGEE. The CDR3 sequence is CASSQYRNYGYTF. CDR3 in DNA: TGTGCCAGCAGTCAGTACAGAAACTATGGCTACACCTTC.

The V gene is TRBV29-1, the J gene TRBJ1-1; weak D call: TRBD1 (5 bases). V lost 4 bases, J lost 4 bases, and 16 bases lay in between. This CDR3 comprises 14 residues. Per the germline V gene, CDR1 is SQVTM and CDR2 is ANQGSEA. The CDR3 loop is CSVGQSSGGTEAFF. CDR3 bases: TGCAGCGTTGGACAGTCCTCCGGGGGCACTGAAGCTTTCTTT.

The CDR3 loop reads CASSLDYTDTQYF. CDR3 DNA: TGCGCCAGCAGCTTGGACTACACAGATACGCAGTATTTT. The chain employs TRBV5-1 and TRBJ2-3; no clear D gene. The CDR3 length is 13 residues. CDR1 is SGHRS and CDR2 is YFSETQ in the germline V gene. Trimming left V 0 bases short and J 2 bases short, with 4 bases between.

The V gene is TRBV6-1, the J gene TRBJ1-1; D uncertain. CDR3 length equals 14 residues. The germline gives CDR1 MNHNS, CDR2 SASEGT. The V and J ends lost 6 bases and 6 bases respectively, with 17 bases between them. The CDR3, as DNA: TGTGCCAGCAGCCTGGCACACCGGAGGTCTGAAGCTTTCTTT. Its protein product is CASSLAHRRSEAFF.

The sample holds a few counts of this clone. This chain connects TRBV7-8 to TRBJ1-4; D uncertain. The CDR3 runs 17 residues. Trimming pared 5 bases from V and 0 bases from J, leaving 16 bases between. Germline V lookup: CDR1 SGHVS, CDR2 FQNEAQ. The CDR3 loop reads CASSRRKAGATNEKLFF. The DNA for the CDR3 is TGTGCCAGCAGCCGAAGGAAGGCAGGCGCAACTAATGAAAAACTGTTTTTT.

J is TRBJ1-2 and V is TRBV6-6; 9 bases map to TRBD1. The CDR3 extends over 15 amino acids. Germline V lookup: CDR1 MNHNY, CDR2 SVGAGI (reference sequence). V trimming: 7 bases; J trimming: 3 bases; junction bases outside the gene matches: 9. For the CDR3, the DNA is TGTGCCAGCACGCTCACAGGGGGCGGCTACTATGGCTACACCTTC. Translated, it gives CASTLTGGGYYGYTF.

V usage is TRBV27 and J usage is TRBJ2-7; TRBD1 matches at 7 bases. The CDR3 is 12 amino acids. The trim removed 8 bases at V and 2 bases at J, leaving 3 bases unmatched. From germline, CDR1 is MNHEY and CDR2 SMNVEV (reference sequence). The CDR3, as DNA: TGTGCCAGCGGACAGGATCCCTACGAGCAGTACTTC. Amino acids: CASGQDPYEQYF.

The chain employs TRBV29-1 and TRBJ2-7; D call uncertain. CDR1 is SQVTM and CDR2 is ANQGSEA in the germline V gene. This CDR3 is built from 11 residues. Trimming took 7 bases from V and 0 from J, leaving 7 bases between them. CDR3 sequence reads: CSGANSYEQYF. The CDR3 DNA follows: TGCAGCGGGGCTAACTCCTACGAGCAGTACTTC.

This clone was detected only a few times. The rearrangement links TRBV28 to TRBJ1-5, with no clear D. CDR1 MDHEN and CDR2 SYDVKM come from the germline V gene. Between the trimmed V and J ends, which lost 6 bases and 5 bases, there was a span of 11 bases. This CDR3 contains 13 residues. The CDR3 DNA follows: TGTGCCAGCAGCGCACGTGGAGATCAGCCCCAGCATTTT. Translating gives CASSARGDQPQHF.

J is TRBJ1-2 and V is TRBV19; no clear D gene. With 8 bases removed from V and 4 bases from J, the gap between germline ends came to 14 bases. The length of the CDR3 is 13 residues. Germline V CDR1 and CDR2: LNHDA, SQIVND (reference sequence). As DNA, the CDR3 is TGTGCCAGTGCAGACCTCAGACTCTATGGCTACACCTTC. It translates to CASADLRLYGYTF.

The chain is built from TRBV7-2 and TRBJ2-7; D ambiguous. With 8 bases removed from V and 4 bases from J, the gap between germline ends came to 15 bases. This CDR3 has 13 residues. Germline V gene lookup returns CDR1 SGHTA and CDR2 FQGNSA. The chain's CDR3 is CASGYRVAYEQYF. The CDR3, as DNA: TGTGCCAGCGGTTATCGGGTCGCTTACGAGCAGTACTTC.

This clone showed up just once. The chain uses TRBV5-4 and TRBJ2-3, with D tentatively TRBD1 (6 bases). The ends were cut back, 0 bases at V and 3 bases at J, with 8 bases in the middle. The CDR3 runs 14 residues. Germline CDR1 SGHNT, CDR2 YYREEE (reference sequence). The DNA for the CDR3 is TGTGCCAGCAGCTTGGACAGGGCGACAGATACGCAGTATTTT. The encoded protein is CASSLDRATDTQYF.

This rearrangement joins TRBV6-6 to TRBJ1-2, with 7 bases matching TRBD1. Trimming cost V 4 bases and J 3 bases; bases outside gene matches: 2. The CDR3 contains 13 residues. The germline CDR1 and CDR2 sequences are MNHNY and SVGAGI (reference sequence). The CDR3 region is CASSSTGDYGYTF. CDR3 DNA sequence: TGTGCCAGCAGTTCTACAGGGGACTATGGCTACACCTTC.

This clone has only one observation. The chain has TRBV5-6 and TRBJ2-7, with D tentatively TRBD1 (6 bases). Germline CDR1 SGHDT, CDR2 YYEEEE. This CDR3 has 14 residues. Trimming left V 4 bases short and J 5 bases short, with 16 bases between. CDR3 nucleotide sequence: TGTGCCAGCAGCATGGGGGCCCCGCAGGACGAGCAGTACTTC. It encodes CASSMGAPQDEQYF.

The J gene is TRBJ2-3, the V gene TRBV19; 9 bases map to TRBD1. J was trimmed by 0 bases and V by 4 bases; bases with no gene match: 5. Germline CDR1 LNHDA, CDR2 SQIVND (reference sequence). This CDR3 comprises 16 residues. CDR3 loop: CASSRDRAASTDTQYF. CDR3 sequence (DNA): TGTGCCAGTAGTAGGGACAGGGCTGCTAGCACAGATACGCAGTATTTT.

The chain uses TRBV5-1 and TRBJ2-2; the D gene is possibly TRBD1 (5 bases). The CDR3 loop spans 14 amino acids. With 2 bases removed from V and 6 bases from J, the gap between germline ends came to 11 bases. Germline-derived CDR1 and CDR2 are SGHRS and YFSETQ. CDR3: CASSLGAPSGELFF. CDR3 DNA: TGCGCCAGCAGCTTAGGGGCGCCGTCCGGGGAGCTGTTTTTT.

This rearrangement joins TRBV5-6 to TRBJ2-2; 11 positions agree with TRBD1. J was trimmed by 0 bases and V by 5 bases; bases with no gene match: 3. CDR3 size: 16 residues. Germline CDR1 SGHDT, CDR2 YYEEEE. CDR3 amino acids: CASRRGQGANTGELFF. DNA for the CDR3: TGTGCCAGCAGAAGGGGACAGGGGGCGAACACCGGGGAGCTGTTTTTT.

V gene TRBV5-1 combines with J gene TRBJ1-1; 8 bases fit TRBD1. The ends lost 4 bases at V and 1 base at J; junction bases unmatched: 6. The germline V gene encodes CDR1 SGHRS and CDR2 YFSETQ. The CDR3 sequence is 15 residues long. The CDR3 is CASSIQTGANTEAFF. The DNA of the CDR3 is TGCGCCAGCAGCATACAGACAGGGGCGAACACTGAAGCTTTCTTT.

The chain carries TRBV5-3 and TRBJ2-7; a possible D gene is TRBD1 (5 bases). TRBV5-3 is an ORF; its function is uncertain. This CDR3 has 14 amino acids. Trimming left V 0 bases short and J 2 bases short, with 9 bases between. DNA for the CDR3: TGTGCCAGAAGCTTGGACAGGCAGCCCTACGAGCAGTACTTC. This codes for CARSLDRQPYEQYF.

This chain joins TRBV7-8 and TRBJ1-4; 8 nucleotides agree with TRBD1. CDR1 and CDR2 (germline): SGHVS, FQNEAQ. The CDR3 has 17 residues. J lost 3 bases, V lost 3 bases, and 9 bases had no gene match. Written as DNA, the CDR3 is TGTGCCAGCAGCTTCGGACAGGGACGGTCGGCTAATGAAAAACTGTTTTTT. This translates into CASSFGQGRSANEKLFF.

This chain links TRBV28 with TRBJ1-5; D not certain. The length of the CDR3 is 16 residues. V was pared by 6 bases and J by 0 bases, with 15 bases between. Germline values: CDR1 MDHEN, CDR2 SYDVKM. The CDR3 loop reads CASSPKREVSNQPQHF. CDR3 coding DNA: TGTGCCAGCAGCCCGAAAAGAGAAGTTAGCAATCAGCCCCAGCATTTT.

This chain uses TRBV9 with TRBJ2-1; 11 nucleotides line up with TRBD1. The CDR3 length is 15 residues. Germline CDR1 and CDR2: SGDLS and YYNGEE. V lost 2 bases and J lost 4; bases outside the gene matches: 2. As DNA, the CDR3 is TGTGCCAGCAGCGTCGGGACAGGGGGATACAATGAGCAGTTCTTC. Its protein product is CASSVGTGGYNEQFF.

This clone was picked up a small number of times. This rearrangement joins TRBV6-5 to TRBJ2-1; TRBD2 matches at 7 bases. CDR1 is MNHEY, CDR2 SVGAGI, per germline. V lost 6 bases, J lost 5 bases, and 7 bases stayed unmatched. The CDR3 covers 14 residues. The CDR3 protein is CASRRRDYDNEQFF. Here the CDR3 DNA reads TGTGCCAGCAGACGCCGGGACTACGACAATGAGCAGTTCTTC.